The rows below give T cell receptor beta chains drawn from one sample of a study of blood T cell repertoires in COVID-19. Data came from immunoSEQ multiplex PCR; TCRdb stores just in-frame clones and leaves some out. The sample includes 250,000 to 350,000 clones, roughly 88% seen only once; the top ten take around 3%. The sequencing input was peripheral blood. The receptor source for this set is a woman in her twenties or thirties with active or convalescent COVID-19. Each CDR3 is given with its conserved first and last residue. Each record gives: clone size, D gene, V gene, J gene, CDR3 protein, CDR3 DNA. A D gene is named only where the DNA matches it firmly. Only some rows state a clone size, as once, few, many or a class for expanded clones.

-	TRBD2	TRBV6-2/TRBV6-3	TRBJ2-7	CASSYRGDRLVYEQYF	TGTGCCAGCAGTTACCGGGGGGACCGGCTCGTCTACGAGCAGTACTTC
-	-	TRBV6-5	TRBJ1-2	CASSYQAPALGGYTF	TGTGCCAGCAGTTACCAGGCGCCGGCCTTGGGTGGCTACACCTTC
-	-	TRBV6-5	TRBJ1-1	CASSQRRRNTEAFF	TGTGCCAGCAGTCAGCGACGTCGGAACACTGAAGCTTTCTTT
-	-	TRBV6-5	TRBJ2-5	CASSLEGVYQETQYF	TGTGCCAGCAGTCTAGAGGGGGTATACCAAGAGACCCAGTACTTC
-	TRBD1	TRBV6-5	TRBJ2-5	CASGDRQGETQYF	TGTGCCAGTGGGGACAGGCAGGGAGAGACCCAGTACTTC
-	TRBD2	TRBV19	TRBJ2-7	CARLAGLSYEQYF	TGTGCCAGACTAGCGGGGCTCTCCTACGAGCAGTACTTC
-	-	TRBV29-1	TRBJ2-7	CSVVVSYEQYF	TGCAGCGTTGTAGTCTCCTACGAGCAGTACTTC
few	-	TRBV11-1	TRBJ1-5	CASSLVRSGPQHF	TGTGCCAGCAGCTTAGTTCGCTCGGGGCCCCAGCATTTT
few	TRBD1	TRBV4-1	TRBJ1-3	CASRFTGETGNTIYF	TGCGCCAGCCGTTTTACAGGGGAAACTGGAAACACCATATATTTT
-	-	TRBV28	TRBJ1-2	CASSLSFRDYGYTF	TGTGCCAGCAGCCTGAGCTTCAGGGACTATGGCTACACCTTC
-	TRBD1	TRBV6-5	TRBJ1-6	CASNLGQGGNSPLHF	TGTGCCAGCAACCTAGGACAGGGCGGAAATTCACCCCTCCACTTT
-	-	TRBV13	TRBJ2-3	CALPGVDTQYF	TGTGCCCTCCCGGGGGTGGATACGCAGTATTTT
-	-	TRBV6-5	TRBJ2-5	CASSYSEGRETQYF	TGTGCCAGCAGTTACTCGGAAGGGAGAGAGACCCAGTACTTC
-	TRBD2	TRBV19	TRBJ2-7	CASSKAGGPIEPYEQYF	TGTGCCAGTAGTAAGGCGGGGGGGCCCATAGAGCCCTACGAGCAGTACTTC
few	-	TRBV19	TRBJ1-4	CASSSERGQLFF	TGTGCCAGTAGTTCAGAGCGGGGACAACTGTTTTTT
-	-	TRBV19	TRBJ1-2	CASSPLGGSGYTF	TGTGCCAGTAGTCCCCTCGGGGGTAGTGGCTACACCTTC
-	TRBD2	TRBV13	TRBJ2-3	CASSGGAGGSSTDTQYF	TGTGCCAGCTCCGGGGGAGCGGGGGGGTCTAGCACAGATACGCAGTATTTT
-	TRBD2	TRBV5-1	TRBJ2-5	CASSSTGTSGRGETQYF	TGCGCCAGCAGCTCTACGGGGACTAGCGGCCGAGGGGAGACCCAGTACTTC
few	TRBD1	TRBV11-1	TRBJ1-1	CASSLRSGGTEAFF	TGTGCCAGCAGCTTAAGATCAGGGGGCACTGAAGCTTTCTTT
few	-	TRBV27	TRBJ2-3	CASSFLRPSGEYF	TGTGCCAGCAGTTTCCTCCGACCGTCGGGGGAGTATTTT
-	-	TRBV21-1	TRBJ1-2	CASSKEDNGYTF	TGTGCCAGCAGCAAAGAGGACAATGGCTACACCTTC
once	TRBD2	TRBV6-2/TRBV6-3	TRBJ2-3	CASSFPAFGGGVTDTQYF	TGTGCCAGCAGTTTCCCCGCCTTTGGGGGGGGAGTCACAGATACGCAGTATTTT
once	-	TRBV4-3	TRBJ2-7	CASSQDQGQPYSYEQYF	TGCGCCAGCAGCCAAGATCAGGGCCAGCCCTACTCCTACGAGCAGTACTTC
-	-	TRBV20-1	TRBJ2-3	CSASLLLAGDTQYF	TGCAGTGCTAGTCTCCTTTTGGCCGGGGATACGCAGTATTTT
few	TRBD1	TRBV2	TRBJ2-7	CASTGTEPAYEQYF	TGTGCCAGCACAGGGACAGAACCAGCCTACGAGCAGTACTTC
-	-	TRBV19	TRBJ2-1	CASSIGELVYNEQFF	TGTGCCAGTAGTATAGGGGAGCTGGTCTACAATGAGCAGTTCTTC
-	TRBD1	TRBV29-1	TRBJ1-2	CSVERGGGYGYTF	TGCAGCGTTGAACGAGGGGGCGGGTATGGCTACACCTTC
-	-	TRBV4-3	TRBJ2-2	CASSQVAERSTGELFF	TGCGCCAGCAGCCAAGTGGCAGAACGGAGCACCGGGGAGCTGTTTTTT
-	TRBD1	TRBV5-5	TRBJ1-2	CASSSQQGAHGYTF	TGTGCCAGCAGCTCACAACAGGGGGCTCATGGCTACACCTTC
-	-	TRBV6-5	TRBJ2-3	CASSYSMHSVTSTQYF	TGTGCCAGCAGTTACTCGATGCATAGCGTGACTTCTACGCAGTATTTT
few	-	TRBV29-1	TRBJ1-3	CSVEGGGNTIYF	TGCAGCGTTGAGGGGGGAGGAAACACCATATATTTT
-	-	TRBV19	TRBJ1-1	CASSIPGSGGTEAFF	TGTGCCAGTAGTATTCCCGGGAGCGGGGGCACTGAAGCTTTCTTT
-	TRBD1	TRBV10-3	TRBJ2-7	CAISGTGYEQYF	TGTGCCATCAGTGGGACAGGCTACGAGCAGTACTTC
-	TRBD1	TRBV9	TRBJ2-2	CASSVVSGTGTGELFF	TGTGCCAGCAGCGTAGTATCCGGGACAGGGACCGGGGAGCTGTTTTTT
-	-	TRBV7-3	TRBJ1-1	CASSPGNGLEAFF	TGTGCCAGCAGCCCTGGGAACGGACTTGAAGCTTTCTTT
-	-	TRBV30	TRBJ1-1	CAWSAENRNTEAFF	TGTGCCTGGAGTGCGGAGAATAGGAACACTGAAGCTTTCTTT
-	TRBD1	TRBV14	TRBJ1-2	CASSQVQGALSTF	TGTGCCAGCAGCCAAGTCCAGGGGGCGCTTAGCACCTTC
-	-	TRBV2	TRBJ2-1	CASNGGGRYNEQFF	TGTGCCAGCAACGGGGGAGGAAGGTACAATGAGCAGTTCTTC
-	-	TRBV2	TRBJ1-2	CASSFDYGYTF	TGTGCCAGCAGTTTCGACTATGGCTACACCTTC
-	TRBD1	TRBV5-1	TRBJ1-5	CASSWMTGDNQPQHF	TGCGCCAGCAGCTGGATGACAGGGGACAATCAGCCCCAGCATTTT
-	TRBD2	TRBV29-1	TRBJ2-5	CSVVHSRGGMETQYF	TGCAGCGTTGTCCACTCCCGGGGAGGGATGGAGACCCAGTACTTC
-	TRBD2	TRBV7-2	TRBJ2-5	CASSTTSAAPRETQYF	TGTGCCAGCAGCACAACTAGCGCCGCGCCCAGGGAGACCCAGTACTTC
-	TRBD1	TRBV7-2	TRBJ2-5	CASSLRQGGETQYF	TGTGCCAGCAGCTTACGACAGGGGGGAGAGACCCAGTACTTC
-	-	TRBV6-5	TRBJ1-1	CASSLNGAAFF	TGTGCCAGCAGCCTCAATGGGGCAGCTTTCTTT
once	-	TRBV9	TRBJ1-1	CASSVARVDTEAFF	TGTGCCAGCAGCGTAGCACGGGTGGACACTGAAGCTTTCTTT
-	-	TRBV2	TRBJ1-2	CASSRDTSNYGYTF	TGTGCCAGCAGCAGGGACACGTCTAACTATGGCTACACCTTC
-	TRBD2	TRBV30	TRBJ2-4	CAWSSSGGDIQYF	TGTGCCTGGAGTAGTAGCGGGGGGGACATTCAGTACTTC
-	-	TRBV30	TRBJ2-7	CAWTPPGGPSSYEQYF	TGTGCCTGGACGCCCCCGGGGGGCCCAAGCTCCTACGAGCAGTACTTC
-	-	TRBV28	TRBJ1-5	CASSDRGGIGNQPQHF	TGTGCCAGCAGTGATCGGGGGGGTATAGGCAATCAGCCCCAGCATTTT
-	-	TRBV9	TRBJ2-1	CASSVGLAQNNEQFF	TGTGCCAGCAGCGTCGGCCTAGCGCAGAACAATGAGCAGTTCTTC
once	-	TRBV7-4	TRBJ1-3	CASSFWRGGDSPGNTIYF	TGTGCCAGCAGCTTCTGGAGGGGCGGGGATTCGCCCGGAAACACCATATATTTT
-	-	TRBV5-5	TRBJ1-2	CASTRGGGDTYGYTF	TGTGCCAGCACCCGAGGGGGGGGCGACACCTATGGCTACACCTTC
-	-	TRBV5-6	TRBJ2-1	CASSWAGEFPYNEQFF	TGTGCCAGCAGCTGGGCCGGGGAGTTTCCCTACAATGAGCAGTTCTTC
-	-	TRBV29-1	TRBJ1-2	CSVGTGIRGYTF	TGCAGCGTTGGAACAGGGATTCGGGGCTACACCTTC